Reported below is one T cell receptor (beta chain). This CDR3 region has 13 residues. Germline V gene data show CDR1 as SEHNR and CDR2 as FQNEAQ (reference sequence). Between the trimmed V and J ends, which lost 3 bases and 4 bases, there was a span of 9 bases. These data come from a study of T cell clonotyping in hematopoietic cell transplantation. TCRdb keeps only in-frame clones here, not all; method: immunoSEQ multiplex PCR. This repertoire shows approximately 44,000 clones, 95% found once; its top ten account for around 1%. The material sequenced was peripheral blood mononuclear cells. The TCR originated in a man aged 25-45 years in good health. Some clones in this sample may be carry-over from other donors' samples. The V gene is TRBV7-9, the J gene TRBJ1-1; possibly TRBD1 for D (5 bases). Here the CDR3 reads CASSLGEGTEAFF. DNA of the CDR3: TGTGCCAGCAGCTTGGGGGAGGGCACTGAAGCTTTCTTT.